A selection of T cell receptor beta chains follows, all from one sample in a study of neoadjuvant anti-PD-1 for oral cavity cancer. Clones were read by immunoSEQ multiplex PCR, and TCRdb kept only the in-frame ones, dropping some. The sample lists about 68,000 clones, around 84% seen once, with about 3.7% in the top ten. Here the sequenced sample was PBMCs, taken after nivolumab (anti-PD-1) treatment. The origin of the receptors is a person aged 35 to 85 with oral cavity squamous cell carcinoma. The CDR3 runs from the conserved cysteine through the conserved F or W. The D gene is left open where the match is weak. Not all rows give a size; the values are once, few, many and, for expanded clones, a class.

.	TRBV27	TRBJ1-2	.	CASSSLGASGYTF	TGTGCCAGCAGTTCCCTCGGGGCCTCTGGCTACACCTTC
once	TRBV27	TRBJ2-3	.	CASSPWGSRDTQYF	TGTGCCAGCAGTCCGTGGGGTTCCAGAGATACGCAGTATTTT
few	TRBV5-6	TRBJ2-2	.	CASSSPGRGTGELFF	TGTGCCAGCAGCTCGCCTGGTCGGGGCACCGGGGAGCTGTTTTTT
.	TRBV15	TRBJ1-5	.	CATSRLPPGVNQPQHF	TGTGCCACCAGCAGATTGCCCCCAGGGGTCAATCAGCCCCAGCATTTT
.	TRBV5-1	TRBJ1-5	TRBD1	CASSPTGGGNQPQHF	TGCGCCAGCAGCCCGACAGGGGGTGGCAATCAGCCCCAGCATTTT
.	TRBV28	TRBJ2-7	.	CASSPPSYEQYF	TGTGCCAGCAGCCCCCCCTCCTACGAGCAGTACTTC
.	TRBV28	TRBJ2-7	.	CASSSVPSYEQYF	TGTGCCAGCAGTTCGGTCCCTTCCTACGAGCAGTACTTC
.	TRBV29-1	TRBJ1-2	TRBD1	CSIAQGANYGYTF	TGCAGCATAGCCCAGGGGGCGAACTATGGCTACACCTTC
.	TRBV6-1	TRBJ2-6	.	CASSGGYFSGANVLTF	TGTGCCAGCAGTGGGGGCTATTTCTCTGGGGCCAACGTCCTGACTTTC
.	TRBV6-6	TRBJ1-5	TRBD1	CASTAGGSNQPQHF	TGTGCCAGCACGGCAGGGGGTAGCAATCAGCCCCAGCATTTT
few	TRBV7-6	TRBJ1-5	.	CASSSTDGQPQHF	TGTGCCAGCAGCTCAACGGATGGTCAGCCCCAGCATTTT
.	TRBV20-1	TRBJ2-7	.	CSARLVEQYF	TGCAGTGCTAGACTAGTCGAGCAGTACTTC
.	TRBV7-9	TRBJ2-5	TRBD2	CASSPEGREKETQYF	TGTGCCAGCAGCCCCGAGGGGCGGGAGAAAGAGACCCAGTACTTC
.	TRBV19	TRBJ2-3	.	CASRNGLTSTDTQYF	TGTGCCAGTAGAAACGGACTAACTAGCACAGATACGCAGTATTTT
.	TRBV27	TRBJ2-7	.	CASRGSIDLKGSYEQYF	TGTGCCAGCAGGGGGTCAATAGACTTGAAAGGATCCTACGAGCAGTACTTC
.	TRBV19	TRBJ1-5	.	CASSGMGHSNQPQHF	TGTGCCAGTAGTGGGATGGGTCATAGCAATCAGCCCCAGCATTTT
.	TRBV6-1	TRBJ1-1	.	CASSEGTLTEAFF	TGTGCCAGCAGTGAAGGGACTCTCACTGAAGCTTTCTTT
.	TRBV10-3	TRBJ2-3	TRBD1	CAISGRDRVDTQYF	TGTGCCATCAGCGGCCGGGACAGGGTAGATACGCAGTATTTT
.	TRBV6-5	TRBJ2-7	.	CASRNGGPPYEQYF	TGTGCCAGCAGAAACGGGGGCCCCCCCTACGAGCAGTACTTC
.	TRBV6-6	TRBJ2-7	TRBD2	CASSRRETDEQYF	TGTGCCAGCAGTCGGCGGGAGACGGACGAGCAGTACTTC
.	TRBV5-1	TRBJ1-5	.	CASSLDLGVQPQHF	TGCGCCAGCAGCTTGGACCTTGGGGTTCAGCCCCAGCATTTT
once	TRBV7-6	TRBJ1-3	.	CASKLGGSGNTIYF	TGTGCCAGCAAGTTGGGGGGCTCTGGAAACACCATATATTTT
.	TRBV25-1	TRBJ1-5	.	CASSSTGAENQPQHF	TGTGCCAGCAGCTCCACGGGAGCCGAAAATCAGCCCCAGCATTTT
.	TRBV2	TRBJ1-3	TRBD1	CASSGMTGGSGNTIYF	TGTGCCAGCAGTGGTATGACAGGGGGCTCTGGAAACACCATATATTTT
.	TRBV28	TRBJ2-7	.	CASRRYRDPSYEQYF	TGTGCCAGCCGCCGCTACAGGGACCCTTCCTACGAGCAGTACTTC
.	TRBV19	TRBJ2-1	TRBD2	CASSIGRAGVAGGPNNEQFF	TGTGCCAGTAGTATAGGGCGGGCAGGGGTGGCGGGAGGTCCGAACAATGAGCAGTTCTTC
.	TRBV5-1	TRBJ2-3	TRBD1	CASSLGGQGTDTQYF	TGCGCCAGCAGCTTGGGGGGACAGGGCACAGATACGCAGTATTTT
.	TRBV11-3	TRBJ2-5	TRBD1	CASSLGAGGRETQYF	TGTGCCAGCAGCCTGGGGGCAGGGGGCCGTGAGACCCAGTACTTC
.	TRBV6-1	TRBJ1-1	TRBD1	CASSDITGDTEAFF	TGTGCCAGCAGTGATATTACAGGGGACACTGAAGCTTTCTTT
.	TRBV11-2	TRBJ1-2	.	CASSLPGNYGYTF	TGTGCCAGCAGCTTACCGGGAAACTATGGCTACACCTTC
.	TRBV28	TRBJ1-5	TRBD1	CASRSGQGGNQPQHF	TGTGCCAGCAGATCCGGACAGGGGGGTAATCAGCCCCAGCATTTT
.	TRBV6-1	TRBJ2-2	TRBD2	CASSILAGATGELFF	TGTGCCAGCAGTATACTAGCGGGAGCAACCGGGGAGCTGTTTTTT
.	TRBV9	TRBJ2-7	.	CASSVNPAYEQYF	TGTGCCAGCAGCGTAAATCCGGCCTACGAGCAGTACTTC
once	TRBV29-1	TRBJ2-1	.	CSVAPNIEQFF	TGCAGCGTTGCACCGAATATTGAGCAGTTCTTC
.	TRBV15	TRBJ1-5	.	CATSRDKGPQHF	TGTGCCACCAGCAGAGATAAGGGCCCCCAGCATTTT
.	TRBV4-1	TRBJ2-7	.	CASSQDWVQMSYEQYF	TGCGCCAGCAGCCAAGATTGGGTACAGATGTCCTACGAGCAGTACTTC
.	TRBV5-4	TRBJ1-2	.	CASSLVAGYGYTF	TGTGCCAGCAGCTTGGTGGCAGGCTATGGCTACACCTTC
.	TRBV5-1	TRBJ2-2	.	CASSSSAGLPGELFF	TGCGCCAGCTCCTCTTCGGCTGGCCTACCCGGGGAGCTGTTTTTT